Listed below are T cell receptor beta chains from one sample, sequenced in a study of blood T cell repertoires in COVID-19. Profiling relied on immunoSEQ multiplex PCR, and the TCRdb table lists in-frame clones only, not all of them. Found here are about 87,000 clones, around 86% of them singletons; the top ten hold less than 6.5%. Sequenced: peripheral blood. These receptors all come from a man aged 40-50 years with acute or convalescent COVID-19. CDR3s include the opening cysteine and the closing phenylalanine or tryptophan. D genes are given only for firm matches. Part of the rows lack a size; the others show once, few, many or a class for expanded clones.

CDR3aa: CASSLTRGSNQPQHF; CDR3nt: TGTGCCAGCAGCTTAACCAGGGGCAGCAATCAGCCCCAGCATTTT; abundance: NA; v_gene: TRBV7-2; d_gene: NA; j_gene: TRBJ1-5
CDR3aa: CASSEAGHSSYGYTF; CDR3nt: TGTGCCAGCAGTGAAGCCGGACACTCATCTTATGGCTACACCTTC; abundance: NA; v_gene: TRBV6-1; d_gene: NA; j_gene: TRBJ1-2
CDR3aa: CATDLGSGYEQYF; CDR3nt: TGTGCCACCGACCTTGGGAGTGGGTACGAGCAGTACTTC; abundance: NA; v_gene: TRBV10-3; d_gene: NA; j_gene: TRBJ2-7
CDR3aa: CAVQGTNTGELFF; CDR3nt: TGTGCCGTACAGGGGACAAACACCGGGGAGCTGTTTTTT; abundance: NA; v_gene: TRBV27; d_gene: TRBD1; j_gene: TRBJ2-2
CDR3aa: CASRDRARTDTQYF; CDR3nt: TGCGCCAGTAGGGACAGGGCGAGAACAGATACGCAGTATTTT; abundance: NA; v_gene: TRBV10-2; d_gene: TRBD1; j_gene: TRBJ2-3
CDR3aa: CAISVDRDPSNQPQHF; CDR3nt: TGTGCCATCAGCGTCGACAGGGATCCTAGCAATCAGCCCCAGCATTTT; abundance: NA; v_gene: TRBV10-3; d_gene: TRBD1; j_gene: TRBJ1-5
CDR3aa: CASSFLAGGGETQYF; CDR3nt: TGTGCCAGCAGCTTCCTAGCGGGAGGCGGAGAGACCCAGTACTTC; abundance: once; v_gene: TRBV5-4; d_gene: TRBD2; j_gene: TRBJ2-5
CDR3aa: CASSQDGWGQDYNEQFF; CDR3nt: TGTGCCAGCAGCCAAGATGGGTGGGGACAGGACTACAATGAGCAGTTCTTC; abundance: NA; v_gene: TRBV14; d_gene: TRBD1; j_gene: TRBJ2-1
CDR3aa: CASSGDSYQPQHF; CDR3nt: TGTGCCAGCAGCGGGGACAGTTATCAGCCCCAGCATTTT; abundance: NA; v_gene: TRBV6-5; d_gene: TRBD1; j_gene: TRBJ1-5
CDR3aa: CASSNSNSLTEAFF; CDR3nt: TGTGCCAGCAGCAATAGCAATTCCTTGACTGAAGCTTTCTTT; abundance: NA; v_gene: TRBV9; d_gene: NA; j_gene: TRBJ1-1
CDR3aa: CASSEGQGPAYGYTF; CDR3nt: TGTGCCAGCAGTGAGGGACAGGGCCCCGCCTATGGCTACACCTTC; abundance: NA; v_gene: TRBV6-1; d_gene: TRBD1; j_gene: TRBJ1-2
CDR3aa: CASIRGGTGNTIYF; CDR3nt: TGTGCCAGCATTCGCGGGGGGACTGGAAACACCATATATTTT; abundance: NA; v_gene: TRBV6-5; d_gene: NA; j_gene: TRBJ1-3
CDR3aa: CASSSNAGVYTGELFF; CDR3nt: TGTGCCAGCAGCTCTAACGCCGGGGTGTACACCGGGGAGCTGTTTTTT; abundance: NA; v_gene: TRBV7-6; d_gene: NA; j_gene: TRBJ2-2
CDR3aa: CAWRKTGMSLHGYTF; CDR3nt: TGTGCCTGGAGGAAGACAGGGATGAGCCTCCATGGCTACACCTTC; abundance: NA; v_gene: TRBV30; d_gene: TRBD1; j_gene: TRBJ1-2
CDR3aa: CASSVESSGYNEQFF; CDR3nt: TGTGCCAGCAGCGTAGAGTCTAGCGGGTACAATGAGCAGTTCTTC; abundance: NA; v_gene: TRBV9; d_gene: TRBD2; j_gene: TRBJ2-1
CDR3aa: CASSLESGRGSYNEQFF; CDR3nt: TGTGCCAGCAGCTTAGAGTCGGGCAGGGGGTCCTACAATGAGCAGTTCTTC; abundance: NA; v_gene: TRBV7-6; d_gene: TRBD1; j_gene: TRBJ2-1
CDR3aa: CASSYSTGGEAFF; CDR3nt: TGTGCCAGCAGTTATTCGACGGGGGGTGAAGCTTTCTTT; abundance: NA; v_gene: TRBV6-5; d_gene: NA; j_gene: TRBJ1-1
CDR3aa: CASSFPDFATNEKLFF; CDR3nt: TGTGCCAGCAGTTTCCCCGACTTTGCAACTAATGAAAAACTGTTTTTT; abundance: NA; v_gene: TRBV6-2/TRBV6-3; d_gene: NA; j_gene: TRBJ1-4
CDR3aa: CASSQDRGQPASSYEQYF; CDR3nt: TGCGCCAGCAGCCAAGATAGAGGTCAGCCAGCGAGCTCCTACGAGCAGTACTTC; abundance: NA; v_gene: TRBV4-3; d_gene: NA; j_gene: TRBJ2-7
CDR3aa: CASSPLTGVTNEKLFF; CDR3nt: TGTGCCAGCTCGCCTCTAACAGGGGTGACTAATGAAAAACTGTTTTTT; abundance: NA; v_gene: TRBV18; d_gene: TRBD1; j_gene: TRBJ1-4
CDR3aa: CASNNQLAGGETQYF; CDR3nt: TGTGCCAGCAACAATCAACTAGCGGGAGGAGAGACCCAGTACTTC; abundance: NA; v_gene: TRBV2; d_gene: TRBD2; j_gene: TRBJ2-5
CDR3aa: CSASAGNSNQPQHF; CDR3nt: TGCAGTGCTAGTGCAGGTAATAGCAATCAGCCCCAGCATTTT; abundance: NA; v_gene: TRBV20-1; d_gene: NA; j_gene: TRBJ1-5
CDR3aa: CASNPDVGETEAFF; CDR3nt: TGTGCCAGTAATCCCGATGTAGGAGAAACTGAAGCTTTCTTT; abundance: NA; v_gene: TRBV19; d_gene: NA; j_gene: TRBJ1-1
CDR3aa: CASRGTGPSTEAFF; CDR3nt: TGTGCCAGCAGGGGGACAGGGCCGAGCACTGAAGCTTTCTTT; abundance: NA; v_gene: TRBV6-5; d_gene: TRBD1; j_gene: TRBJ1-1
CDR3aa: CASSPLPGTHTDTQYF; CDR3nt: TGTGCCAGCTCACCATTGCCCGGGACACACACAGATACGCAGTATTTT; abundance: NA; v_gene: TRBV18; d_gene: NA; j_gene: TRBJ2-3
CDR3aa: CASQAVGYGYTF; CDR3nt: TGTGCCAGCCAGGCCGTTGGGTATGGCTACACCTTC; abundance: NA; v_gene: TRBV9; d_gene: NA; j_gene: TRBJ1-2
CDR3aa: CASSSERGGYNEQFF; CDR3nt: TGTGCCAGCAGCTCAGAGCGGGGGGGGTACAATGAGCAGTTCTTC; abundance: NA; v_gene: TRBV5-4; d_gene: TRBD2; j_gene: TRBJ2-1
CDR3aa: CATRPSGGGRETQYF; CDR3nt: TGTGCCACTCGACCCTCAGGGGGTGGAAGGGAGACCCAGTACTTC; abundance: NA; v_gene: TRBV6-5; d_gene: TRBD1; j_gene: TRBJ2-5
CDR3aa: CASSLTLRRDTSYEQYF; CDR3nt: TGTGCCAGCAGCTTGACTCTGAGACGGGACACAAGCTACGAGCAGTACTTC; abundance: NA; v_gene: TRBV5-6; d_gene: NA; j_gene: TRBJ2-7
CDR3aa: CASSQAEKNTGELFF; CDR3nt: TGCGCCAGCAGCCAAGCGGAGAAGAACACCGGGGAGCTGTTTTTT; abundance: NA; v_gene: TRBV4-3; d_gene: NA; j_gene: TRBJ2-2
CDR3aa: CASSETGGEIDEQFF; CDR3nt: TGTGCCAGCAGTGAAACAGGGGGCGAAATTGATGAGCAGTTCTTC; abundance: NA; v_gene: TRBV6-1; d_gene: TRBD1; j_gene: TRBJ2-1
CDR3aa: CASSLTSGSYTGELFF; CDR3nt: TGCGCCAGCAGCTTAACTAGCGGGAGTTATACCGGGGAGCTGTTTTTT; abundance: NA; v_gene: TRBV5-1; d_gene: TRBD2; j_gene: TRBJ2-2
CDR3aa: CASSLAPRYEQYF; CDR3nt: TGTGCCAGCAGCTTAGCCCCTCGGTACGAGCAGTACTTC; abundance: once; v_gene: TRBV7-9; d_gene: NA; j_gene: TRBJ2-7
CDR3aa: CASSVSGQGAVGAFF; CDR3nt: TGTGCCAGCAGCGTTTCCGGACAGGGGGCTGTGGGGGCTTTCTTT; abundance: NA; v_gene: TRBV9; d_gene: TRBD1; j_gene: TRBJ1-1